This TCR beta chain comes out of a study of glioma-infiltrating T cells. The CDR3 sequence is 13 residues long. The V end lost 7 bases, the J end lost 10 bases, and 17 bases lay between the germline ends. CDR1 and CDR2 from the germline V gene are MNHEY and SMNVEV (reference sequence). Using RNA template, CDR3s of TCR alpha and beta were amplified with iRepertoire arm-PCR. TCRdb analysed the multiplex PCR reads with MiXCR anew, one entry per CDR3 protein. The sample yields more than 85,000 distinct CDR3 sequences, about 25% seen once. Sequencing used glioma tissue, nonneoplastic brain tissue, or PBMCs (not recorded which). V is TRBV27 and J is TRBJ2-1, with D perhaps TRBD1 or TRBD2 (6 bases each). This clonotype originated in a human donor with low-grade glioma or glioblastoma, undergoing nonglioma brain surgery, or in good health (not recorded which). CDR3 nucleotide sequence: TGTGCCAGCACACCCCGAGGGGGACTCGAGCAGTTCTTC. It yields the protein CASTPRGGLEQFF.